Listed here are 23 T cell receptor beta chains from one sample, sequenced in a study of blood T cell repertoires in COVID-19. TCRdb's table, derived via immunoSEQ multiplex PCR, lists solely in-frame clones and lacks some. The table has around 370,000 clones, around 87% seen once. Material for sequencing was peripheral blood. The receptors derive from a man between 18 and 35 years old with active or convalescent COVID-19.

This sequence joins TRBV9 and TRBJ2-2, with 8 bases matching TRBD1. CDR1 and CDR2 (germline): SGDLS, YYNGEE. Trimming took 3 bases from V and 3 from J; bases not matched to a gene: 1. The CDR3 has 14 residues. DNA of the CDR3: TGTGCCAGCAGCGCGACAGGGGACACCGGGGAGCTGTTTTTT. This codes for CASSATGDTGELFF. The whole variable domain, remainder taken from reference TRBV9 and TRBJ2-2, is DSGVTQTPKHLITATGQRVTLRCSPRSGDLSVYWYQQSLDQGLQFLIQYYNGEERAKGNILERFSAQQFPDLHSELNLSSLELGDSALYFCASSATGDTGELFFGEGSRLTVL.

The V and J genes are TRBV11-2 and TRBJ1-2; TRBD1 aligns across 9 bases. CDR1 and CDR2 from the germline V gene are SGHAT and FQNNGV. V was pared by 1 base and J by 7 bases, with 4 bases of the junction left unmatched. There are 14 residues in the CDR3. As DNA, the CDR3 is TGTGCCAGCAGCTTAGTGGGACAGGGATCTGGCTACACCTTC. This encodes CASSLVGQGSGYTF.

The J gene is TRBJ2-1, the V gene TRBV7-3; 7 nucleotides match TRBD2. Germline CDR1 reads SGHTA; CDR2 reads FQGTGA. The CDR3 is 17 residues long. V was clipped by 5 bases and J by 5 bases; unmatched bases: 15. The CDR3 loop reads CASSQPGVGGNHNEQFF. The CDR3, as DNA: TGTGCCAGCAGCCAGCCCGGTGTGGGGGGGAACCACAATGAGCAGTTCTTC.

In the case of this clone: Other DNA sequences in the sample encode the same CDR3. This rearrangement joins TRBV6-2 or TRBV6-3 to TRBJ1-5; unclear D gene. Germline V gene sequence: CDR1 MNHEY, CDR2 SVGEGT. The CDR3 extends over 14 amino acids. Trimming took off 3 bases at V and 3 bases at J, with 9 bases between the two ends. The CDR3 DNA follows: TGTGCCAGCAGTTATCCCGGTAACAATCAGCCCCAGCATTTT. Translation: CASSYPGNNQPQHF.

The CDR3 DNA reads TGTGCCAGCAGCCAAGACCTTGCAACTAATGAAAAACTGTTTTTT. Translation: CASSQDLATNEKLFF. V gene TRBV3-1 (or the pseudogene TRBV3-2) combines with J gene TRBJ1-4; unclear D gene. The CDR3 covers 15 residues. V lost 0 bases and J lost 0, with 5 bases in between. CDR1 and CDR2 (germline): LGHDT, YNNKEL (reference sequence).

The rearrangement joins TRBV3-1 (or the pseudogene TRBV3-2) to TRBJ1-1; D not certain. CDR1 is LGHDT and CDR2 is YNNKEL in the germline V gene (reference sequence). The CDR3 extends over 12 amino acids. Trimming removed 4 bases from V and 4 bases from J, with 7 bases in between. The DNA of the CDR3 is TGTGCCAGCAGCCGTAGTGGCACTGAAGCTTTCTTT. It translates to CASSRSGTEAFF.

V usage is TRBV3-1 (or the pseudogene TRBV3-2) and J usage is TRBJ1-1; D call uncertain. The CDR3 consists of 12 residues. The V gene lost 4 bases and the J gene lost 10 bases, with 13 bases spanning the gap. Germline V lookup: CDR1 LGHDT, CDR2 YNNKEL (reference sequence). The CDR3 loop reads CASSLSTEVAFF. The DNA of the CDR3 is TGTGCCAGCAGCCTTTCTACAGAAGTAGCTTTCTTT.

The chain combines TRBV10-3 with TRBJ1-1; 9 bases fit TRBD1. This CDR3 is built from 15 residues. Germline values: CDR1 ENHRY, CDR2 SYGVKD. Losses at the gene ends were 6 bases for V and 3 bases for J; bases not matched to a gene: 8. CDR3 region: CAIREDRGGDTEAFF. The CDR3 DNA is TGTGCCATCAGGGAGGACAGGGGAGGGGACACTGAAGCTTTCTTT.

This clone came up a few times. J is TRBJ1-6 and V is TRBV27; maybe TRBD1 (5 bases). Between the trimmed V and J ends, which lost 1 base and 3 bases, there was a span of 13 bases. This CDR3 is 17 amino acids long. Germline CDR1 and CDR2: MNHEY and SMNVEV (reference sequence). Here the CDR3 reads CASSLFRVGIYNSPLHF. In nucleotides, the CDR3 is TGTGCCAGCAGTTTATTCAGGGTAGGGATCTATAATTCACCCCTCCACTTT.

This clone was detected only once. The CDR3 region has the DNA TGTGCCAGCGAAACCCGACAGTTATGGAACACTGAAGCTTTCTTT. It codes for CASETRQLWNTEAFF. The V call is TRBV2, the J call TRBJ1-1, with D perhaps TRBD1 (5 bases). This CDR3 spans 15 amino acids. Germline V gives CDR1 SNHLY, CDR2 FYNNEI. Trimming pared 8 bases from V and 1 base from J, leaving 17 bases between.

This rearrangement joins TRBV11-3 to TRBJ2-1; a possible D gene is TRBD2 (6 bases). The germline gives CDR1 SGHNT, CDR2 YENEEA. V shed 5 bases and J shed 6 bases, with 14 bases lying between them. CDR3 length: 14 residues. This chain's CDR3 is CASSLGGYGNEQFF. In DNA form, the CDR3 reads TGTGCCAGCAGCCTTGGGGGGTATGGCAATGAGCAGTTCTTC. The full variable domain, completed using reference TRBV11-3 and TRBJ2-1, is EAGVVQSPRYKIIEKKQPVAFWCNPISGHNTLYWYLQNLGQGPELLIRYENEEAVDDSQLPKDRFSAERLKGVDSTLKIQPAELGDSAVYLCASSLGGYGNEQFFGPGTRLTVL.

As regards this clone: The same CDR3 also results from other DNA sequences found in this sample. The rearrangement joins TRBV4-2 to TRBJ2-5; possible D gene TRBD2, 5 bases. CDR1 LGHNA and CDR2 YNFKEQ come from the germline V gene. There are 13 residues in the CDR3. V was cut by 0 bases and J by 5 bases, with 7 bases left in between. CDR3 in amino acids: CASSQDRGETQYF. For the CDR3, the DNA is TGTGCCAGCAGCCAAGATCGGGGTGAGACCCAGTACTTC.

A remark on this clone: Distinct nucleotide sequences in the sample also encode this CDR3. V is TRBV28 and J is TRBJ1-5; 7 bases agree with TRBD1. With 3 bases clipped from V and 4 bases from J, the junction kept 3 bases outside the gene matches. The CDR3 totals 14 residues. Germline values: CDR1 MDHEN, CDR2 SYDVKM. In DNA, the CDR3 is TGTGCCAGCAGTTTGTCAGGGGGGAATCAGCCCCAGCATTTT. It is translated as CASSLSGGNQPQHF.

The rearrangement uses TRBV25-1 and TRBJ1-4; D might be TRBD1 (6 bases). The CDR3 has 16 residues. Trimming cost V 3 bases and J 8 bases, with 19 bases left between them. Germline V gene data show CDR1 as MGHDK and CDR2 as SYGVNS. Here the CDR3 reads CASSDPTGTLWEKLFF. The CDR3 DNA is TGTGCCAGCAGTGACCCTACAGGGACCCTGTGGGAAAAACTGTTTTTT.

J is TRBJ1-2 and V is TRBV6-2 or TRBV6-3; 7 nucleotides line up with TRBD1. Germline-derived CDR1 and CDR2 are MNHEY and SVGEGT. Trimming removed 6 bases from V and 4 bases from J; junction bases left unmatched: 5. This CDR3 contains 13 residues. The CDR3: CASSWGQIYGYTF. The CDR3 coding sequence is TGTGCCAGCAGCTGGGGACAGATCTATGGCTACACCTTC.

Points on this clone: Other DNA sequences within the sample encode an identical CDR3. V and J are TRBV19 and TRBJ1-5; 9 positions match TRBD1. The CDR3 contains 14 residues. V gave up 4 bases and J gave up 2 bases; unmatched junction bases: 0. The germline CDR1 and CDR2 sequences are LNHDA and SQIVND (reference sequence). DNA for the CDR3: TGTGCCAGTAGTAGGGACAGGGGCAATCAGCCCCAGCATTTT. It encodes CASSRDRGNQPQHF.

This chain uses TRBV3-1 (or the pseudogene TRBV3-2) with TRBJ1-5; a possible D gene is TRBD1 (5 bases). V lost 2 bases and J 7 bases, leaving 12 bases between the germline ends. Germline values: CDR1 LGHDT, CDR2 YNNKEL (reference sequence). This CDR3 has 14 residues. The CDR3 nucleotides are TGTGCCAGCAGCCAACAGGGTCGATACCAGCCCCAGCATTTT. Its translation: CASSQQGRYQPQHF.

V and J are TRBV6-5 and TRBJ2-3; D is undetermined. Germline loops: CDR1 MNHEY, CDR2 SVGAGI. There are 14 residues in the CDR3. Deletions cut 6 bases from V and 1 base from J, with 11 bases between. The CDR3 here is CASSLRVRTDTQYF. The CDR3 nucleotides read TGTGCCAGCAGCCTCCGCGTCCGCACAGATACGCAGTATTTT.

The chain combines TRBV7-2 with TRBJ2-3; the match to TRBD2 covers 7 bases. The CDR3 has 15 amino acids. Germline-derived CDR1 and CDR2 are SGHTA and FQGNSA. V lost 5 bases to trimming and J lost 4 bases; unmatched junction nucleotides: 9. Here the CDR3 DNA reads TGTGCCAGCAGCCCAAGCGGGGTATATTCAGATACGCAGTATTTT. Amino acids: CASSPSGVYSDTQYF.

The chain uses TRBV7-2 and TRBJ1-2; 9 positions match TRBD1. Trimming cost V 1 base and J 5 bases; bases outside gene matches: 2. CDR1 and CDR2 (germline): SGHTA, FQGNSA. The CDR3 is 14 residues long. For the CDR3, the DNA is TGTGCCAGCAGCTTAGACAGGGGGCAGTATGGCTACACCTTC. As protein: CASSLDRGQYGYTF.

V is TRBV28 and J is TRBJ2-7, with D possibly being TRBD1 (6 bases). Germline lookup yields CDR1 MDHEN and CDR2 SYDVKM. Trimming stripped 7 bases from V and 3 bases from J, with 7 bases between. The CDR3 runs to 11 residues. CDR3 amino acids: CASNRDYEQYF. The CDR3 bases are TGTGCCAGCAACAGGGACTACGAGCAGTACTTC.

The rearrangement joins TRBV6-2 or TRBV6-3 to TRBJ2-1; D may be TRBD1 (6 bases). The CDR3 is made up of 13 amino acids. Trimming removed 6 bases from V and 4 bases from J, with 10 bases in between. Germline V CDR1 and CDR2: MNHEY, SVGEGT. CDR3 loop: CASSTDRYNEQFF. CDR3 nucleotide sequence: TGTGCCAGCAGCACGGACAGATACAATGAGCAGTTCTTC.

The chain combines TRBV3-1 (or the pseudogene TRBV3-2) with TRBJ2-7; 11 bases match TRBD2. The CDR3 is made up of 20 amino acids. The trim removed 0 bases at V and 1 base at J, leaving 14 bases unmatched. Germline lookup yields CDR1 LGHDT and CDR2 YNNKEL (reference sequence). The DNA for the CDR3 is TGTGCCAGCAGCCAAGACCAACTAGCGGGGGCGACAGGCCCATCCTACGAGCAGTACTTC. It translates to CASSQDQLAGATGPSYEQYF.